Below are 23 T cell receptor beta chains sequenced from a single sample in a study of blood T cells in healthy people across ages (dated by TCRdb to between 2015 and 2017). The library was produced with 5' RACE. The instrument was an Illumina HiSeq 2500. The second PCR ran for about 6 to 12 cycles and used a J-beta primer mix along with a sample-barcoded 5' primer. The raw public data were reprocessed by TCRdb itself: fastp quality trimming at Q25, MiXCR clonotype calling, in-frame beta chains only. Each entry merges the rows of one CDR3 protein and shows their most common DNA and genes. The sample profile shows under 1,000,000 distinct CDR3 sequences; 35% to 60% of them were found once. The biggest ten clones account for 15% to 20% of the sample. Material for sequencing was blood. The origin of the receptors is a man older than 75 in good health.

J is TRBJ1-1 and V is TRBV6-6; 8 nucleotides agree with TRBD1. Germline CDR1 and CDR2: MNHNY and SVGAGI (reference sequence). This CDR3 spans 13 amino acids. Germline trimming cut 5 bases from V and 7 bases from J; bases unmatched to any gene: 6. This chain's CDR3 is CASSGQGWGEAFF. In DNA, the CDR3 is TGTGCCAGCAGTGGACAGGGTTGGGGTGAAGCTTTCTTT.

This clonotype was observed many times. The J gene is TRBJ2-5, the V gene TRBV7-2; 10 bases agree with TRBD2. Germline trimming cut 4 bases from V and 4 bases from J; bases unmatched to any gene: 3. CDR1 and CDR2 from the germline V gene are SGHTA and FQGNSA. This CDR3 comprises 14 residues. The CDR3 DNA is TGTGCCAGCAGCTCCGGACTAGCGGCAGAGACCCAGTACTTC. The encoded protein is CASSSGLAAETQYF.

J is TRBJ2-7 and V is TRBV28; 11 bases are a match to TRBD2. Looked up from germline, CDR1 is MDHEN and CDR2 is SYDVKM. This CDR3 has 17 residues. V lost 2 bases and J lost 5; bases outside the gene matches: 11. CDR3 coding DNA: TGTGCCAGCAGTTTACTGGGATTAGCGGGAGGGCGGAACGAGCAGTACTTC. Its protein product is CASSLLGLAGGRNEQYF.

The chain links TRBV21-1 to TRBJ1-6. TRBV21-1 constitutes a pseudogene. This CDR3 has 13 residues. CDR3 loop: CTSSKWNNSPLHF. CDR3 sequence (DNA): TGTACCAGCAGCAAGTGGAATAATTCACCCCTCCACTTT.

With regard to this clonotype: It may be a read error: a sequence one base away is much more abundant. Here the CDR3 omits its conserved ending phenylalanine or tryptophan, so a read error is the likely source. CDR3 in DNA: TGCAGCGTTGAAGATGTGGGGCGGGAGGGCCGTTATGAGCAGTTCTTA. Its translation is CSVEDVGREGRYEQFL. The chain joins TRBV29-1 to TRBJ2-1, with TRBD2 identical over 9 bases. The CDR3 totals 16 residues. CDR1 SQVTM and CDR2 ANQGSEA come from the germline V gene. V trimming: 0 bases; J trimming: 8 bases; junction bases outside the gene matches: 11.

The chain employs TRBV29-1 and TRBJ1-4; D not certain. The CDR3 loop spans 11 amino acids. Deletions cut 4 bases from V and 8 bases from J, with 8 bases between. CDR1 is SQVTM, CDR2 ANQGSEA, per germline. The CDR3 region is CSVGGREKLFF. Here the CDR3 DNA reads TGCAGCGTTGGGGGAAGGGAAAAACTGTTTTTT.

This chain uses TRBV29-1 with TRBJ2-2; D might be TRBD2 (5 bases). Trimming took off 0 bases at V and 8 bases at J, with 16 bases between the two ends. The CDR3 spans 15 residues. The germline gives CDR1 SQVTM, CDR2 ANQGSEA. This CDR3 is CSVEDPAEGTGELFF. CDR3 coding DNA: TGCAGCGTTGAAGATCCAGCGGAAGGAACTGGGGAGCTGTTTTTT.

The gene calls are TRBV10-3 and TRBJ2-1; D uncertain. V gave up 7 bases and J gave up 0 bases, with 7 bases separating them. The V gene's germline CDR1 is ENHRY and CDR2 SYGVKD. There are 13 residues in the CDR3. The CDR3 is CAITGSSYNEQFF. The CDR3 nucleotides read TGTGCCATCACAGGAAGCTCCTACAATGAGCAGTTCTTC.

The chain employs TRBV3-1 and TRBJ2-1; 7 nucleotides agree with TRBD2. CDR3 length: 17 residues. Germline V lookup: CDR1 LGHDT, CDR2 YNNKEL (reference sequence). Trimming at V came to 3 bases and at J to 0 bases, leaving 8 bases not matched to a gene. CDR3 in DNA: TGTGCCAGCAGCCAGCTCCCTAGCGGCAGCTCCTACAATGAGCAGTTCTTC. This sequence encodes CASSQLPSGSSYNEQFF.

This clonotype was observed a few times. The chain is built from TRBV7-9 and TRBJ2-5; 9 bases match TRBD2. Unmatched junction bases numbered 11, after V lost 0 bases and J lost 0 bases. CDR1 and CDR2 from the germline V gene are SEHNR and FQNEAQ (reference sequence). This CDR3 is 19 amino acids long. CDR3 bases: TGTGCCAGCAGCTTAGCCGGGACTAGCAGGTTGGACTACCAAGAGACCCAGTACTTC. It specifies CASSLAGTSRLDYQETQYF.

In its sample, this clonotype was seen a few times. This chain uses TRBV10-3 with TRBJ2-1; D might be TRBD2 (5 bases). The V gene's germline CDR1 is ENHRY and CDR2 SYGVKD. V shed 3 bases and J shed 11 bases, with 14 bases lying between them. The CDR3 consists of 13 residues. This CDR3 is CAISDDYDSKQFF. The CDR3, as DNA: TGTGCCATCAGTGATGACTACGACTCCAAGCAGTTCTTC.

This clonotype was detected ten times or more. The chain uses TRBV9 and TRBJ2-1; D gene uncertain. V dropped 1 base and J dropped 8 bases, with 10 bases sitting between them. The CDR3 spans 13 residues. The germline V gene encodes CDR1 SGDLS and CDR2 YYNGEE. The CDR3, as DNA: TGTGCCAGCAGCGTAAGAGGAGTCGATGAGCAGTTCTTC. Translating gives CASSVRGVDEQFF.

This clonotype was seen a few times. The J gene is TRBJ2-7, the V gene TRBV20-1; a weak D match, TRBD1 (6 bases). The length of the CDR3 is 13 residues. The V end lost 2 bases, the J end lost 2 bases, and 10 bases lay between the germline ends. The germline V gene has CDR1 DFQATT and CDR2 SNEGSKA (reference sequence). Here the CDR3 reads CSARSDSTYEQYF. The CDR3 DNA reads TGCAGTGCTAGATCGGACAGTACCTACGAGCAGTACTTC.

This clonotype appeared a few times. CDR3 residues: CASSQSQLAKNIQYF. The DNA for the CDR3 is TGCGCCAGCAGCCAGTCCCAGTTAGCCAAAAACATTCAGTACTTC. The J gene is TRBJ2-4, the V gene TRBV4-1; no firm D call. V was trimmed by 3 bases and J by 0 bases, leaving 9 bases between them. The CDR3 sequence is 15 residues long. Germline assignment: CDR1 MGHRA and CDR2 YSYEKL.

This chain connects TRBV6-6 to TRBJ1-6; 12 nucleotides match TRBD1. Losses at the gene ends were 6 bases for V and 9 bases for J; bases not matched to a gene: 6. Germline lookup yields CDR1 MNHNY and CDR2 SVGAGI (reference sequence). This CDR3 spans 15 amino acids. The CDR3 spells CASRDRDRGLSPLHF. The CDR3 DNA follows: TGTGCCAGCAGGGACCGGGACAGGGGGCTTTCACCCCTCCACTTT.

Notes on this clonotype: This may be a read error, as it is one base from a much larger clone. The chain's CDR3 is CARSEALADQETQYF. Here the CDR3 DNA reads TGTGCCCGCAGTGAAGCCCTAGCAGACCAAGAGACCCAGTACTTC. J is TRBJ2-5 and V is TRBV6-1; weak D call: TRBD2 (5 bases). The V gene's germline CDR1 is MNHNS and CDR2 SASEGT. This CDR3 spans 15 amino acids.

This clonotype was counted many times. The rearrangement links TRBV2 to TRBJ2-5; 8 positions agree with TRBD2. J lost 3 bases, V lost 4 bases, and 7 bases had no gene match. The CDR3 totals 15 residues. Germline V lookup: CDR1 SNHLY, CDR2 FYNNEI. The chain's CDR3 is CASSGVSGSEETQYF. In DNA form, the CDR3 reads TGTGCCAGCAGTGGGGTGAGCGGGAGTGAAGAGACCCAGTACTTC.

The rearrangement uses TRBV7-3 and TRBJ2-2; D possibly corresponds to TRBD1 (6 bases). Germline assignment: CDR1 SGHTA and CDR2 FQGTGA. The V end lost 5 bases, the J end lost 4 bases, and 20 bases lay between the germline ends. The CDR3 spans 17 residues. The CDR3 is CASSPSPTGSGTGELFF. The CDR3 region has the DNA TGTGCCAGCAGCCCCTCTCCGACAGGCTCGGGCACCGGGGAGCTGTTTTTT.

In its sample, this clonotype was seen a few times. V gene TRBV2 combines with J gene TRBJ1-2; a possible D gene is TRBD1 (5 bases). Between the trimmed V and J ends, which lost 4 bases and 4 bases, there was a span of 10 bases. CDR1 is SNHLY, CDR2 FYNNEI, per germline. The CDR3 consists of 13 residues. The CDR3 sequence: CASSVGTSYGYTF. The CDR3 nucleotides are TGTGCCAGCAGTGTGGGGACGTCCTATGGCTACACCTTC.

The gene calls are TRBV20-1 and TRBJ1-1; D gene unclear. The germline CDR1 and CDR2 sequences are DFQATT and SNEGSKA (reference sequence). The V and J ends lost 3 bases and 4 bases respectively, with 15 bases between them. The CDR3 is 14 amino acids. CDR3 nucleotide sequence: TGCAGTGCTAGGGTAATCCCCGGTGGCACTGAAGCTTTCTTT. Translated, it gives CSARVIPGGTEAFF.

Here the CDR3 DNA reads TGTGCCAGCAGCCAAGGCCGGTCCTACAATGAGCAGTACTTC. This encodes CASSQGRSYNEQYF. The chain links TRBV3-1 to TRBJ2-1, with D unresolved. The last part of the DNA fits TRBJ2-7 better; the J call may be wrong. The germline CDR1 and CDR2 sequences are LGHDT and YNNKEL (reference sequence). The CDR3 contains 14 residues.

This clonotype was counted at least ten times. J is TRBJ2-1 and V is TRBV7-3; 11 nucleotides agree with TRBD2. The CDR3 loop spans 15 amino acids. V lost 0 bases, J lost 8 bases, and 3 bases stayed unmatched. Germline-derived CDR1 and CDR2 are SGHTA and FQGTGA. The DNA of the CDR3 is TGTGCCAGCAGCTTAACTAGCGGGAGGGATTATGAGCAGTTCTTC. It is translated as CASSLTSGRDYEQFF.

The rearrangement joins TRBV15 to TRBJ2-4, with D perhaps given as TRBD1 or TRBD2 (6 bases each). The CDR3 is made up of 15 amino acids. Germline V lookup: CDR1 LNHNV, CDR2 YYDKDF (reference sequence). V was clipped by 0 bases and J by 7 bases, with 13 bases between them. The DNA of the CDR3 is TGTGCCACCAGCAGAGATCGGGGGCGTGAGAACATTCAGTACTTC. Amino acids: CATSRDRGRENIQYF.